This entry lists 17 T cell receptor beta chains sequenced from one sample in a study of shared clonotypes between healthy human individuals. The data were produced by immunoSEQ multiplex PCR, yet TCRdb's version contains in-frame clones alone and is incomplete. The table records hundreds of thousands of clones, more than 75% of them present only once. Sequenced: PBMCs. These receptor sequences come from a middle-aged woman in good health. Some clones in this sample may be carry-over from other donors' samples.

The V gene is TRBV11-2, the J gene TRBJ1-2; D gene unclear. With 0 bases removed from V and 8 bases from J, the gap between germline ends came to 16 bases. Germline CDR1 is SGHAT and CDR2 is FQNNGV. This CDR3 has 15 amino acids. The CDR3 loop is CASSLDHPPLGGYTF. CDR3 nucleotide sequence: TGTGCCAGCAGCTTAGATCATCCCCCACTGGGGGGCTACACCTTC.

DNA of the CDR3: TGCGCCAGCAGCACATCAGGGGGCATCACAGATACGCAGTATTTT. Translated, it gives CASSTSGGITDTQYF. J is TRBJ2-3 and V is TRBV5-1, with 8 bases fitting TRBD1. V was pared by 4 bases and J by 2 bases, with 6 bases of the junction left unmatched. This CDR3 comprises 15 residues. The germline V gene encodes CDR1 SGHRS and CDR2 YFSETQ.

The chain uses TRBV19 and TRBJ2-7, with 7 bases lining up with TRBD1. Germline V gene sequence: CDR1 LNHDA, CDR2 SQIVND (reference sequence). V gave up 4 bases and J gave up 7 bases; unmatched junction bases: 7. The CDR3 covers 13 residues. For the CDR3, the DNA is TGTGCCAGTAGTAGACCAGGGGGTGGGGAGCAGTACTTC. Translated: CASSRPGGGEQYF.

The chain has TRBV29-1 and TRBJ2-1, with TRBD2 matching over 9 bases. CDR3 size: 14 residues. Germline V lookup: CDR1 SQVTM, CDR2 ANQGSEA. J was trimmed by 10 bases and V by 7 bases; bases with no gene match: 14. The CDR3 is CSAGTSQISLEQFF. CDR3 nucleotides: TGCAGCGCTGGGACTAGCCAGATAAGTTTGGAGCAGTTCTTC.

The rearrangement uses TRBV9 and TRBJ2-3; 8 bases align to TRBD2. Per germline, CDR1 SGDLS and CDR2 YYNGEE. The CDR3 length is 14 residues. The V segment lost 2 bases and the J segment 5 bases; nucleotides outside the gene matches: 4. CDR3 sequence: CASSVSGNKDTQYF. In DNA form, the CDR3 reads TGTGCCAGCAGCGTTAGCGGGAATAAAGATACGCAGTATTTT.

The CDR3, as DNA: TGTGCCATCAGCCAAGACAGCTATGGCTACACCTTC. Its translation: CAISQDSYGYTF. The gene calls are TRBV10-3 and TRBJ1-2, with D possibly TRBD1 on 5 matching bases. Per germline, CDR1 ENHRY and CDR2 SYGVKD. The CDR3 length is 12 residues. Trimming took 6 bases from V and 4 from J, leaving 9 bases between them.

This sequence joins TRBV6-1 and TRBJ2-1; 9 bases fit TRBD2. This CDR3 is built from 14 residues. The ends lost 5 bases at V and 6 bases at J; junction bases unmatched: 5. Looked up from germline, CDR1 is MNHNS and CDR2 is SASEGT. The CDR3 here is CASSMSGRSNEQFF. CDR3 bases: TGTGCCAGCAGTATGAGCGGGAGGAGCAATGAGCAGTTCTTC.

The J gene is TRBJ2-7, the V gene TRBV19, with TRBD1 matching 9 bases. V lost 5 bases and J lost 6; bases outside the gene matches: 5. Germline V lookup: CDR1 LNHDA, CDR2 SQIVND (reference sequence). This CDR3 comprises 13 residues. This CDR3 is CASSPGTGFEQYF. In DNA form, the CDR3 reads TGTGCCAGTAGTCCCGGGACAGGGTTCGAGCAGTACTTC.

Notes on this clone: At the DNA level, this CDR3 is encoded by other sequences in the same sample as well. The chain has TRBV20-1 and TRBJ2-3; the D is unclear. The CDR3 extends over 11 amino acids. Trimming shortened V by 4 bases and J by 1 base, and 3 bases separated the two germline ends. The germline CDR1 and CDR2 sequences are DFQATT and SNEGSKA (reference sequence). CDR3 residues: CSATRTDTQYF. Written as DNA, the CDR3 is TGCAGTGCTACCCGCACAGATACGCAGTATTTT.

The chain carries TRBV6-5 and TRBJ2-5; TRBD2 aligns across 11 bases. Germline loops: CDR1 MNHEY, CDR2 SVGAGI. V gave up 5 bases and J gave up 2 bases; unmatched junction bases: 4. The CDR3 length is 15 residues. CDR3 nucleotide sequence: TGTGCCAGCAGTAAAAGACTAGCGGGACAAGAGACCCAGTACTTC. Amino acids: CASSKRLAGQETQYF.

The chain is built from TRBV29-1 and TRBJ2-7; the match to TRBD2 covers 7 bases. Trimming at V came to 2 bases and at J to 4 bases, leaving 11 bases not matched to a gene. CDR3 length: 15 amino acids. CDR1 and CDR2 from the germline V gene are SQVTM and ANQGSEA. DNA of the CDR3: TGCAGCGTTGAATGGGTTTCGCGGGAGTGGTACGAGCAGTACTTC. Translating gives CSVEWVSREWYEQYF.

The chain carries TRBV6-6 and TRBJ1-1; no clear D gene. The germline V gene encodes CDR1 MNHNY and CDR2 SVGAGI (reference sequence). The CDR3 is 15 amino acids. Trimming shortened V by 0 bases and J by 3 bases, and 11 bases separated the two germline ends. Here the CDR3 reads CASSYSPVGDTEAFF. The CDR3 coding sequence is TGTGCCAGCAGTTACTCGCCGGTGGGCGACACTGAAGCTTTCTTT.

This clone occurred once. The sample has other DNA sequences that encode this CDR3 too. The genes are TRBV5-1 and TRBJ1-5, with D maybe TRBD1 (5 bases). CDR1 is SGHRS and CDR2 is YFSETQ in the germline V gene. V was shortened by 3 bases and J by 2 bases, with 9 bases between the two germline ends. The CDR3 totals 14 residues. For the CDR3, the DNA is TGCGCCAGCAGCTGGGGGACGGGCAATCAGCCCCAGCATTTT. This translates into CASSWGTGNQPQHF.

As for this clone: The junction does not match germline at one end; this may be a read error. The chain combines TRBV5-6 with TRBJ2-1, with TRBD1 identical over 8 bases. Germline V gene data show CDR1 as SGHDT and CDR2 as YYEEEE. The CDR3 is 15 amino acids. The CDR3 DNA is TGTGCCAGCAGAGATCGGGACAGGACGTGGAATGGGCAGTTCTTC. Protein sequence: CASRDRDRTWNGQFF.

This clone was seen just once. This chain links TRBV6-6 with TRBJ1-6, with D unclear. The CDR3 is made up of 14 amino acids. CDR1 is MNHNY and CDR2 is SVGAGI in the germline V gene (reference sequence). V was cut by 7 bases and J by 7 bases, with 14 bases left in between. CDR3 sequence: CASTADLLNSPLHF. CDR3 DNA: TGTGCCAGCACCGCGGACCTCCTGAATTCACCCCTCCACTTT.

The rearrangement joins TRBV5-1 to TRBJ1-2; D ambiguous. Per the germline V gene, CDR1 is SGHRS and CDR2 is YFSETQ. V was trimmed by 1 base and J by 4 bases, leaving 8 bases between them. CDR3 length equals 13 residues. The CDR3 region is CASSLQTSYGYTF. For the CDR3, the DNA is TGCGCCAGCAGCTTGCAGACCTCCTATGGCTACACCTTC.

The V and J genes are TRBV10-3 and TRBJ1-1, with a tentative D call TRBD1 (6 bases). The CDR3 has 12 amino acids. With 7 bases removed from V and 3 bases from J, the gap between germline ends came to 9 bases. CDR1 is ENHRY and CDR2 is SYGVKD in the germline V gene. The CDR3 nucleotides read TGTGCCATCATAGGGGGGGACACTGAAGCTTTCTTT. Protein: CAIIGGDTEAFF.